Detailed here is one TCR beta chain. The germline V gene encodes CDR1 GTSNPN and CDR2 SVGIG (reference sequence). There are 15 residues in the CDR3. Deletions cut 5 bases from V and 6 bases from J, with 20 bases between. A multiplex PCR was run with 60 Vbeta primers and 13 Jbeta primers. Method: immunoSEQ multiplex PCR; TCRdb's copy keeps in-frame clones and lacks some. Its table records approximately 150,000 clones. The data belong to a study of cytomegalovirus exposure and HLA in healthy donors. The gene calls are TRBV30 and TRBJ1-5; tentative D call: TRBD1 (5 bases). This receptor was identified in a woman aged 50 to 60 in good health and CMV-seronegative. Source material: PBMCs. CDR3 bases: TGTGCCTGGGAACGGGGCGGGGGGTCAGGTCAGCCCCAGCATTTT. Encoded protein: CAWERGGGSGQPQHF. Looking up the rest from reference TRBV30 and TRBJ1-5 gives the full variable domain: SQTIHQWPATLVQPVGSPLSLECTVEGTSNPNLYWYRQAAGRGLQLLFYSVGIGQISSEVPQNLSASRPQDRQFILSSKKLLLSDSGFYLCAWERGGGSGQPQHFGDGTRLSIL.